Reported below is one T cell receptor beta chain. The specificity of this receptor is unknown. There are no base qualities to consult, and no much larger clone falls within one base. The sample's time point, from its label and the paper: about 28 days (+/-7) after the second vaccine dose. Read against the paper, the sample's treatment or condition label means: meningococcal conjugate vaccine given as trial control. Samples from vaccinated people were obtained from the UK trials COV001 and COV002, which included a single-blind randomized controlled phase 2/3 trial of AZD1222 (ChAdOx1 nCoV-19) in healthy adults. Trial participant PBMC samples were collected at day 0 and day 28 after the second dose for TCRbeta chain sequencing. The CDR3 regions of human TCRbeta chains were analyzed by immunosequencing. In the paper's pipeline: Repertoire TCRs were matched against a reference library of SARS-CoV-2-specific TCRs generated with the MIRA antigen-specificity platform. Breadth was defined as the fraction of unique TCRs that were SARS-CoV-2-associated. Depth was defined as the fraction of total T cells that were SARS-CoV-2-associated. Using the MIRA data, each spike-specific TCR was assigned both to the spike region to which the TCR was reactive and to a CD4 or CD8 class. Log10-transformed breadth and depth values were compared by one-way ANOVA with Sidak's multiple comparisons tests. TCRdb took over this immuneACCESS table, retaining in-frame rearrangements with V and J assigned. Such tables are incomplete; in checked studies, under half of the missing clones stem from an unresolved V gene, and the remainder is unexplained. The D gene and trimming were derived from the DNA, and the V and J assignments and clone size from that table. This sample comprises fewer than 85,000 clones, approximately 90% of them detected only once. The ten largest clones represent roughly 5% of the sample.

These data come from a study of T cell responses to AZD1222 COVID-19 vaccine (dated by TCRdb to 2020 to 2022). Broadly, across the study: A total of 230 to 250 trial participants underwent TCR sequencing, of whom about 200 received two doses of AZD1222 and about 25 received two doses of the MenACWY control vaccine. Trial participants were enrolled by age into subgroups of 18-55, 56-69 and 70-plus years, and about 150, 27 and 61 TCR-sequenced participants, respectively, were included in these subgroups.

CDR1 MGHRA and CDR2 YSYEKL were looked up in the germline V gene. From the cysteine up to the phenylalanine, the CDR3 has a length of 16 residues. Only the CDR3 region is kept as DNA, spanning 48 bases read in frame from base 1. V is shortened by 3 bases, J by 6 bases, and the region joining them spans 18 bases. Study-wide findings and limitations: Participants were mostly white British and included more females than males, and it was suggested by the authors that clonal diversity may have been underestimated. Reportedly, almost half of the unique spike-specific TCRs recognized epitopes lying outside the regions that are mutated in the B.1.351 and B.1.1.7 variants. In the small 56-69-year group, the increase in depth fell short of significance, most likely because of low power. The vaccine-associated CD4 TCRs covered the entire spike protein, and the dominant responses fell in regions 160-218 and 743-854. Only five or six AZD1222 recipients were SARS-CoV-2 seropositive at baseline, limiting conclusions about previously exposed vaccinees. Because no samples from the day 14 peak response were available, repertoires could be characterized only after the peak T cell response. Spike-specific TCR breadth and depth rose significantly after two AZD1222 doses compared with day 0 and with MenACWY recipients.

This specimen was peripheral blood, taken 28 days after the second dose of the MenACWY control vaccine. The chain employs TRBV4-1 and TRBJ2-1; the D region is possibly TRBD1 or TRBD2, each matching across 5 bases. The TCR was taken from an adult who received the MenACWY meningococcal vaccine as a control. CDR3 sequence: CASSHVSIGTGNEQFF. The DNA sequence is TGCGCCAGCAGCCACGTCTCGATCGGGACGGGCAATGAGCAGTTCTTC.